The 11 T cell receptor beta chains listed next were all sequenced from one sample in a study of STAT5B mutations in CD4+ large granular lymphocyte leukemia. Profiling relied on immunoSEQ multiplex PCR, and the TCRdb table lists in-frame clones only, not all of them. This table has 30,000 or so clones, about 77% appearing once. Sequenced material: CD4+ T cells from blood buffy coats. The source is a human donor in good health.

This clone was seen a single time. V gene TRBV7-2 combines with J gene TRBJ2-3; D possibly uses TRBD1 or TRBD2 (6 bases each). This CDR3 has 16 residues. CDR1 SGHTA and CDR2 FQGNSA come from the germline V gene. Trimming pared 0 bases from V and 3 bases from J, leaving 13 bases between. The CDR3 protein is CASSLAARGATDTQYF. CDR3 DNA: TGTGCCAGCAGCTTAGCGGCTAGGGGGGCAACAGATACGCAGTATTTT.

On this clone itself: Germline and junction disagree at one end, which may indicate a read error. The chain recombines TRBV9 with TRBJ1-5; the match to TRBD1 covers 9 bases. The germline CDR1 and CDR2 sequences are SGDLS and YYNGEE. The CDR3 sequence is 15 residues long. Here the CDR3 reads CAGSNSGTGNQPQHF. CDR3 sequence (DNA): TGTGCCGGCAGCAACTCCGGGACAGGGAATCAGCCCCAGCATTTT.

There are a few counts of this clone. This rearrangement joins TRBV28 to TRBJ1-1; D unclear. Trimming stripped 6 bases from V and 6 bases from J, with 14 bases between. The CDR3 runs 13 residues. The germline gives CDR1 MDHEN, CDR2 SYDVKM. CDR3 amino acids: CASSLGSPAEAFF. The CDR3 DNA follows: TGTGCCAGCAGCTTAGGGAGCCCGGCTGAAGCTTTCTTT.

This chain uses TRBV5-8 with TRBJ2-5; TRBD2 matches 7 bases. V shed 5 bases, J shed 0 bases, and the junction held 10 bases outside the gene matches. The CDR3 runs 16 residues. Germline V CDR1 and CDR2: SGHTS, YDEGEE. This chain's CDR3 is CASRGGSGSYQETQYF. The DNA of the CDR3 is TGTGCCAGCAGGGGGGGGAGCGGATCGTACCAAGAGACCCAGTACTTC.

The chain recombines TRBV19 with TRBJ2-6; 8 nucleotides line up with TRBD1. The J segment lost 12 bases and the V segment lost 6 bases, leaving 25 bases of the junction unmatched. This CDR3 has 19 residues. Germline CDR1 reads LNHDA; CDR2 reads SQIVND (reference sequence). The CDR3 nucleotides are TGTGCCAGTAGCCGGACAGGGTGGACCCAGCAGCCTAAGGCATCCGTCCTGACTTTC. Protein: CASSRTGWTQQPKASVLTF.

The rearrangement uses TRBV7-2 and TRBJ2-7; D gene ambiguous. Germline lookup yields CDR1 SGHTA and CDR2 FQGNSA. Trimming took 5 bases from V and 0 from J, leaving 2 bases between them. The CDR3 consists of 11 residues. CDR3 loop: CASSISYEQYF. The CDR3 coding sequence is TGTGCCAGCAGCATCTCCTACGAGCAGTACTTC.

The V gene is TRBV6-1, the J gene TRBJ1-4, with D unresolved. This CDR3 contains 13 residues. Germline lookup yields CDR1 MNHNS and CDR2 SASEGT. V was cut by 8 bases and J by 5 bases, with 12 bases left in between. The CDR3 nucleotides are TGTGCCAGCGAACGGGCGAGAAATGAAAAACTGTTTTTT. As protein: CASERARNEKLFF.

This sequence joins TRBV19 and TRBJ2-1, with 8 bases that match TRBD2. V gave up 7 bases and J gave up 4 bases; unmatched junction bases: 9. CDR3 length equals 15 residues. Germline V CDR1 and CDR2: LNHDA, SQIVND (reference sequence). The chain's CDR3 is CASKAGGGRYNEQFF. The CDR3 DNA sequence: TGTGCCAGTAAGGCGGGGGGCGGGAGGTACAATGAGCAGTTCTTC. Together with reference TRBV19 and TRBJ2-1, the CDR3 gives the full variable domain: DGGITQSPKYLFRKEGQNVTLSCEQNLNHDAMYWYRQDPGQGLRLIYYSQIVNDFQKGDIAEGYSVSREKKESFPLTVTSAQKNPTAFYLCASKAGGGRYNEQFFGPGTRLTVL.

The rearrangement uses TRBV5-1 and TRBJ2-1, with D hard to call. The V gene lost 4 bases and the J gene lost 0 bases, with 17 bases spanning the gap. Germline CDR1 and CDR2: SGHRS and YFSETQ. The CDR3 runs 17 residues. CDR3 bases: TGCGCCAGCAGCCCGTTCGAACGAATGAACTCCTACAATGAGCAGTTCTTC. This gives the protein CASSPFERMNSYNEQFF.

The V gene is TRBV9, the J gene TRBJ1-3; D uncertain. Germline V gene sequence: CDR1 SGDLS, CDR2 YYNGEE. Trimming left V 4 bases short and J 0 bases short, with 11 bases between. The length of the CDR3 is 15 residues. The CDR3 loop is CASSLDGDSGNTIYF. Here the CDR3 DNA reads TGTGCCAGCAGCCTGGACGGTGACTCTGGAAACACCATATATTTT. Full variable domain (missing parts from reference TRBV9 and TRBJ1-3): DSGVTQTPKHLITATGQRVTLRCSPRSGDLSVYWYQQSLDQGLQFLIQYYNGEERAKGNILERFSAQQFPDLHSELNLSSLELGDSALYFCASSLDGDSGNTIYFGEGSWLTVV.

The J gene is TRBJ2-1, the V gene TRBV5-8; TRBD2 matches 8 bases. The J segment lost 3 bases and the V segment lost 0 bases, leaving 2 bases of the junction unmatched. Germline lookup yields CDR1 SGHTS and CDR2 YDEGEE. This CDR3 has 15 amino acids. The CDR3: CASSLGLAGYNEQFF. The CDR3 DNA is TGTGCCAGCAGCTTGGGTCTAGCGGGCTACAATGAGCAGTTCTTC.